The present TCR beta chain was sequenced within a study of CD8 T cells in ankylosing spondylitis. A single record per CDR3 protein comes from TCRdb applying MiXCR to the 5' RACE reads. In the table there are some 220,000 distinct CDR3 sequences, roughly 8.2% of which are singletons. The CDR3 spans 14 residues. V lost 7 bases and J lost 5, with 17 bases in between. The germline V gene encodes CDR1 MNHNS and CDR2 SASEGT. This clonotype was detected many times. The V and J genes are TRBV6-1 and TRBJ2-5; perhaps D is TRBD1 or TRBD2 (7 bases each). The sequenced sample consisted of blood, either unsorted or a sorted T cell fraction (not recorded which). The source is a female donor with ankylosing spondylitis or in good health (not recorded which). For the CDR3, the DNA is TGTGCCAGCAAGGAAGGACTAGGGGGCGAGACCCAGTACTTC. Encoded protein: CASKEGLGGETQYF.